These 9 T cell receptor beta chains were all obtained from the same sample, sequenced in a study of post-analysis software for immune sequencing data. Whole-study results and caveats: A few TRBV segments occurring more often in patients than controls included TRBV5-6, TRBV5-1 and TRBV20-1.

Their target antigens are unknown. The authors incorporated unique molecular identifiers into the TCR beta cDNA libraries. TCRdb used MiXCR to reprocess the PCR reads, holding one entry per CDR3 protein. The table records roughly 800,000 distinct CDR3 sequences, roughly 29% of them present only once. Input material: blood. These receptors all stem from a girl aged 5-17 years with multiple sclerosis.

The chain employs TRBV6-5 and TRBJ1-2; 8 bases are shared with TRBD1. The germline V gene encodes CDR1 MNHEY and CDR2 SVGAGI. The CDR3 runs to 14 residues. The ends lost 2 bases at V and 4 bases at J; junction bases unmatched: 3. Written as DNA, the CDR3 is TGTGCCAGCAGTTACAGGACAGGGAGCTATGGCTACACCTTC. It encodes CASSYRTGSYGYTF.

V gene TRBV12-3 or TRBV12-4 combines with J gene TRBJ2-1; D might be TRBD2 (5 bases). The CDR3 is 14 residues long. The V and J ends lost 6 bases and 6 bases respectively, with 15 bases between them. CDR3 DNA: TGTGCCAGCAGCTGGGCGGACGCGGGCAATGAGCAGTTCTTC. Translation: CASSWADAGNEQFF.

This clonotype was counted only a few times. The chain couples TRBV27 to TRBJ2-7, with TRBD1 identical over 8 bases. From germline, CDR1 is MNHEY and CDR2 SMNVEV (reference sequence). The CDR3 totals 14 residues. V trimming: 5 bases; J trimming: 2 bases; junction bases outside the gene matches: 5. The CDR3 DNA reads as TGTGCCAGCAGTCCAGGGGGCGCGACCTACGAGCAGTACTTC. Amino acid sequence: CASSPGGATYEQYF.

This chain joins TRBV12-3 or TRBV12-4 and TRBJ1-2; 9 positions agree with TRBD1. The trim removed 1 base at V and 8 bases at J, leaving 5 bases unmatched. CDR3 size: 14 residues. The CDR3 DNA follows: TGTGCCAGCAGTTTAGGCTCGGGACAGGGAGGCTACACCTTC. Its translation is CASSLGSGQGGYTF.

This chain joins TRBV24-1 and TRBJ2-3, with TRBD1 as a possible D gene (6 bases). Trimming pared 3 bases from V and 6 bases from J, leaving 9 bases between. Germline V gene sequence: CDR1 KGHDR, CDR2 SFDVKD. The CDR3 length is 13 residues. The CDR3 DNA is TGTGCCACCAGTGATCACAGGGTGGATACGCAGTATTTT. Its protein product is CATSDHRVDTQYF.

The gene calls are TRBV4-1 and TRBJ1-4; 9 bases are a match to TRBD1. The CDR3 has 18 residues. Germline lookup yields CDR1 MGHRA and CDR2 YSYEKL. Trimming cost V 3 bases and J 4 bases; bases outside gene matches: 12. CDR3 DNA: TGCGCCAGCAGCCACATTCCCGGGACAGGGCTCCATAATGAAAAACTGTTTTTT. Protein product: CASSHIPGTGLHNEKLFF.

This rearrangement joins TRBV4-3 to TRBJ2-3; no reliable D call. Trimming shortened V by 1 base and J by 5 bases, and 4 bases separated the two germline ends. The CDR3 runs 12 residues. CDR1 and CDR2 from the germline V gene are LGHNA and YSLEER. The DNA of the CDR3 is TGCGCCAGCAGCCAAGGCTTAGATACGCAGTATTTT. It encodes CASSQGLDTQYF.

This clonotype appeared many times. The chain couples TRBV7-2 to TRBJ2-5; 7 bases align to TRBD1. The V gene end was trimmed by 4 bases and the J gene end by 2 bases; junction bases not matched to a gene: 7. Germline V gene data show CDR1 as SGHTA and CDR2 as FQGNSA. This CDR3 spans 15 amino acids. The CDR3 is CASSSLQGPQETQYF. The CDR3 DNA follows: TGTGCCAGCAGCTCCCTACAGGGGCCTCAAGAGACCCAGTACTTC. Full variable domain (outside the CDR3, taken from reference TRBV7-2 and TRBJ2-5): GAGVSQSPSNKVTEKGKDVELRCDPISGHTALYWYRQSLGQGLEFLIYFQGNSAPDKSGLPSDRFSAERTGGSVSTLTIQRTQQEDSAVYLCASSSLQGPQETQYFGPGTRLLVL.

This clonotype was counted once. This rearrangement joins TRBV15 to TRBJ1-2; no firm D call. The CDR3 is 14 amino acids. The germline V gene has CDR1 LNHNV and CDR2 YYDKDF (reference sequence). Trimming cost V 4 bases and J 10 bases, with 19 bases left between them. CDR3 bases: TGTGCCACCAGCACCTCAAGTGGGCAGAAAGACTACACCTTC. Amino acid sequence: CATSTSSGQKDYTF.